One sample yielded the 20 T cell receptor beta chains listed below, sequenced in a study of cytomegalovirus exposure and HLA in healthy donors. The PCR was carried out with 60 Vbeta primers and 13 Jbeta primers. Data came from immunoSEQ multiplex PCR; TCRdb stores just in-frame clones and leaves some out. In the table there are roughly 170,000 clones, 70% to 85% of which are singletons. Sequencing used PBMCs. The receptors stem from a man between 18 and 29 years old in good health and CMV-seronegative.

This chain links TRBV18 with TRBJ1-6, with 7 bases fitting TRBD1. V gave up 6 bases and J gave up 6 bases; unmatched junction bases: 11. CDR3 length equals 16 residues. Germline CDR1 reads KGHSH; CDR2 reads LQKENI. The CDR3 spells CASSLPPGQPNSPLHF. DNA of the CDR3: TGTGCCAGCTCCCTGCCCCCGGGACAGCCTAATTCACCCCTCCACTTT.

This chain connects TRBV7-9 to TRBJ1-1; D might be TRBD1 (6 bases). The V end lost 5 bases, the J end lost 6 bases, and 10 bases lay between the germline ends. Germline loops: CDR1 SEHNR, CDR2 FQNEAQ (reference sequence). This CDR3 contains 12 residues. CDR3 DNA: TGTGCCAGCAGCCCGGGGGGGCCTGAAGCTTTCTTT. Translating gives CASSPGGPEAFF. The entire variable domain, with the rest obtained from reference TRBV7-9 and TRBJ1-1, is as follows: DTGVSQNPRHKITKRGQNVTFRCDPISEHNRLYWYRQTLGQGPEFLTYFQNEAQLEKSRLLSDRFSAERPKGSFSTLEIQRTEQGDSAMYLCASSPGGPEAFFGQGTRLTVV.

The chain recombines TRBV7-9 with TRBJ1-2; D is perhaps TRBD1 (6 bases). The V and J ends lost 1 base and 0 bases respectively, with 15 bases between them. The CDR3 runs to 17 residues. Germline lookup yields CDR1 SEHNR and CDR2 FQNEAQ (reference sequence). The CDR3 DNA sequence: TGTGCCAGCAGCTTAGAGTTGCAGGGGACTACTAACTATGGCTACACCTTC. The encoded protein is CASSLELQGTTNYGYTF.

The V gene is TRBV29-1, the J gene TRBJ2-7; D might be TRBD2 (5 bases). The length of the CDR3 is 13 residues. With 7 bases removed from V and 9 bases from J, the gap between germline ends came to 22 bases. Germline V gene lookup returns CDR1 SQVTM and CDR2 ANQGSEA. The CDR3: CSAIQKRCRGQYF. CDR3 DNA sequence: TGCAGCGCTATACAGAAAAGGTGTCGGGGGCAGTACTTC.

The genes are TRBV25-1 and TRBJ2-5, with a weak D call TRBD1 (6 bases). V was trimmed by 8 bases and J by 1 base, leaving 14 bases between them. The V gene's germline CDR1 is MGHDK and CDR2 SYGVNS. CDR3 length equals 14 residues. DNA of the CDR3: TGTGCCAGCCAGCCCTGGACAGTCCAAGAGACCCAGTACTTC. This encodes CASQPWTVQETQYF. Full variable domain (missing parts from reference TRBV25-1 and TRBJ2-5): EADIYQTPRYLVIGTGKKITLECSQTMGHDKMYWYQQDPGMELHLIHYSYGVNSTEKGDLSSESTVSRIRTEHFPLTLESARPSHTSQYLCASQPWTVQETQYFGPGTRLLVL.

The chain recombines TRBV13 with TRBJ2-5, with unresolved D. V was pared by 0 bases and J by 5 bases, with 19 bases between. Germline V lookup: CDR1 PRHDT, CDR2 FYEKMQ (reference sequence). The CDR3 is 17 residues long. CDR3 sequence (DNA): TGTGCCAGCAGCTTAGGGAGCGAGACGATGACTCAGGAGACCCAGTACTTC. Residues: CASSLGSETMTQETQYF.

The chain joins TRBV9 to TRBJ2-3, with TRBD2 identical over 12 bases. The CDR3 is made up of 13 amino acids. V trimming: 7 bases; J trimming: 6 bases; junction bases outside the gene matches: 3. The germline gives CDR1 SGDLS, CDR2 YYNGEE. The CDR3 DNA reads as TGTGCCAGCTCTAGCGGGGGGGAGGATACGCAGTATTTT. Its translation: CASSSGGEDTQYF.

The chain uses TRBV21-1 and TRBJ2-5; the table gives TRBD2 as D, unverified against the DNA. TRBV21-1 is described as a pseudogene. The CDR3 sequence is 21 residues long. The DNA for the CDR3 is TGTGCCAGCAGCAAAGTCCGGGACTTGACGGTCAGACTAGCGGTTCAAGAGACCCAGTACTTC. Its protein is CASSKVRDLTVRLAVQETQYF.

The CDR3 bases are TGTGCCAGCGGGGGAGGGAATTCAGGAAACACCATATATTTT. It specifies CASGGGNSGNTIYF. The V and J genes are TRBV6-1 and TRBJ1-3; possibly TRBD1 for D (5 bases). The V and J ends lost 8 bases and 4 bases respectively, with 15 bases between them. This CDR3 is 14 amino acids long. Germline CDR1 reads MNHNS; CDR2 reads SASEGT.

The gene calls are TRBV9 and TRBJ1-5, with D possibly TRBD1 on 5 matching bases. Looked up from germline, CDR1 is SGDLS and CDR2 is YYNGEE. There are 15 residues in the CDR3. Trimming left V 3 bases short and J 6 bases short, with 16 bases between. CDR3 nucleotides: TGTGCCAGCAGCGCGGGCCTAGGGGATTCTCAGCCCCAGCATTTT. Protein product: CASSAGLGDSQPQHF.

The rearrangement links TRBV7-9 to TRBJ2-7; D is uncertain. The CDR3 extends over 13 amino acids. In germline, CDR1 is SEHNR, CDR2 FQNEAQ (reference sequence). V lost 5 bases to trimming and J lost 2 bases, with 10 bases between them. For the CDR3, the DNA is TGTGCCAGCAGCCCCTTTCCTACCTACGAGCAGTACTTC. Translated: CASSPFPTYEQYF.

This chain links TRBV6-1 with TRBJ1-1; D is possibly TRBD1 (5 bases). Germline V gene sequence: CDR1 MNHNS, CDR2 SASEGT. The CDR3 is 13 amino acids. V was pared by 2 bases and J by 5 bases, with 9 bases between. The DNA of the CDR3 is TGTGCCAGCAGTGAAAGGGGTCAGACTGAAGCTTTCTTT. Its translation: CASSERGQTEAFF.

The V call is TRBV6-4, the J call TRBJ2-3, with a tentative D call TRBD2 (6 bases). Deletions cut 6 bases from V and 6 bases from J, with 19 bases between. The CDR3 sequence is 15 residues long. Germline V gene lookup returns CDR1 MRHNA and CDR2 SNTAGT. CDR3 sequence: CASRGTCQGWDTQYF. As DNA, the CDR3 is TGTGCCAGCAGGGGGACTTGCCAAGGTTGGGATACGCAGTATTTT.

The V call is TRBV15, the J call TRBJ1-2; 7 bases are shared with TRBD1. The ends lost 3 bases at V and 3 bases at J; junction bases unmatched: 4. CDR1 and CDR2 from the germline V gene are LNHNV and YYDKDF (reference sequence). CDR3 length: 14 amino acids. The CDR3 loop reads CATSRTGTDYGYTF. The CDR3 DNA reads as TGTGCCACCAGCAGGACCGGGACAGACTATGGCTACACCTTC.

The V and J genes are TRBV5-1 and TRBJ2-1, with 7 bases identical to TRBD1. Germline V gives CDR1 SGHRS, CDR2 YFSETQ. CDR3 length: 15 residues. The CDR3 sequence: CASQGVGGSYNEQFF. CDR3 coding DNA: TGCGCTAGCCAGGGGGTTGGAGGCTCCTACAATGAGCAGTTCTTC.

This sequence joins TRBV6-4 and TRBJ1-5; D gene unclear. The germline CDR1 and CDR2 sequences are MRHNA and SNTAGT. This CDR3 region has 16 residues. V lost 3 bases and J 5 bases, leaving 17 bases between the germline ends. The CDR3 bases are TGTGCCAGCAGTGATTTAAGCTCACGTAAAGATCAGCCCCAGCATTTT. Its protein product is CASSDLSSRKDQPQHF.

The chain carries TRBV7-9 and TRBJ2-2; D call uncertain. V was cut by 10 bases and J by 5 bases, with 26 bases left in between. Germline loops: CDR1 SEHNR, CDR2 FQNEAQ (reference sequence). This CDR3 is 17 amino acids long. The CDR3 spells CAIPPNSYALRTGELFF. The CDR3 DNA reads as TGTGCCATTCCCCCAAATAGTTACGCTTTGAGGACCGGGGAGCTGTTTTTT.

This clone occurred a few times. V and J are TRBV19 and TRBJ2-1, with 10 bases that match TRBD2. V was clipped by 4 bases and J by 4 bases; unmatched bases: 4. The length of the CDR3 is 15 residues. Looked up from germline, CDR1 is LNHDA and CDR2 is SQIVND (reference sequence). CDR3 coding DNA: TGTGCCAGTAGTAACCTAGCGGGAGCTTACAATGAGCAGTTCTTC. This codes for CASSNLAGAYNEQFF.

The genes are TRBV10-3 and TRBJ2-7; tentative D call: TRBD1 (6 bases). Germline V gives CDR1 ENHRY, CDR2 SYGVKD. V was cut by 3 bases and J by 4 bases, with 7 bases left in between. This CDR3 is built from 12 residues. CDR3 in amino acids: CAISDRGYEQYF. CDR3 sequence (DNA): TGTGCCATCAGTGACAGGGGATACGAGCAGTACTTC.

This rearrangement joins TRBV20-1 to TRBJ2-7; D may be TRBD2 (6 bases). This CDR3 contains 11 residues. Germline CDR1 DFQATT, CDR2 SNEGSKA (reference sequence). Trimming removed 3 bases at V and 6 bases at J, with 9 bases between. The CDR3 sequence is CSASTGSEQYF. CDR3 in DNA: TGCAGTGCTAGTACCGGGAGCGAGCAGTACTTC.